One and the same sample provided the 2 T cell receptor beta chains below, sequenced in a study of T cell responses to AZD1222 COVID-19 vaccine. Only in-frame clones appear in the TCRdb table, and some are missing; sequencing was by immunoSEQ multiplex PCR. Counted here are 72,000 or so clones, 89% occurring once; the ten biggest clones make up 28%. The input for sequencing was peripheral blood, taken 28 days after the second AZD1222 dose. The source of these receptors is an adult who received the AZD1222 COVID-19 vaccine.

The chain is built from TRBV7-2 and TRBJ1-4, with TRBD1 identical over 7 bases. CDR1 SGHTA and CDR2 FQGNSA come from the germline V gene. V was clipped by 5 bases and J by 7 bases; unmatched bases: 7. CDR3 length: 14 amino acids. CDR3 in DNA: TGTGCCAGCAGCGGTGACAGGGTTGGTGAAAAACTGTTTTTT. Translating it yields CASSGDRVGEKLFF.

The chain joins TRBV7-3 to TRBJ2-2; a possible D gene is TRBD2 (6 bases). CDR1 and CDR2 (germline): SGHTA, FQGTGA. Between the trimmed V and J ends, which lost 0 bases and 7 bases, there was a span of 12 bases. The CDR3 loop spans 15 amino acids. The CDR3 DNA sequence: TGTGCCAGCAGCTTAACCGGCGGGACGATCGGGGAGCTGTTTTTT. It codes for CASSLTGGTIGELFF.